This note documents a single T cell receptor (beta chain) sequence. Its antigen is not known. The data are from a study of OX40 agonist ivuxolimab in advanced cancers. Study-level points and caveats: Among patients with partial responses at 0.1-3.0 mg/kg, clonal expansion was among the lowest.

Only in-frame clones appear in the TCRdb table, and some are missing; sequencing was by immunoSEQ multiplex PCR. The repertoire holds approximately 32,000 clones, with roughly nine tenths as singletons. Germline V CDR1 and CDR2: MGHRA, YSYEKL. This CDR3 spans 13 amino acids. V lost 2 bases and J 5 bases, leaving 7 bases between the germline ends. The sequenced sample was CD4+ or CD8+ T cells sorted from blood, obtained in a trial of the OX40 agonist ivuxolimab. V gene TRBV4-1 combines with J gene TRBJ2-1; D unclear. The sequence derives from an adult with an advanced solid tumor such as melanoma, head and neck, liver or kidney cancer. In DNA, the CDR3 is TGCGCCAGCAGCCAAATAGCTAACAATGAGCAGTTCTTC. It translates to CASSQIANNEQFF.